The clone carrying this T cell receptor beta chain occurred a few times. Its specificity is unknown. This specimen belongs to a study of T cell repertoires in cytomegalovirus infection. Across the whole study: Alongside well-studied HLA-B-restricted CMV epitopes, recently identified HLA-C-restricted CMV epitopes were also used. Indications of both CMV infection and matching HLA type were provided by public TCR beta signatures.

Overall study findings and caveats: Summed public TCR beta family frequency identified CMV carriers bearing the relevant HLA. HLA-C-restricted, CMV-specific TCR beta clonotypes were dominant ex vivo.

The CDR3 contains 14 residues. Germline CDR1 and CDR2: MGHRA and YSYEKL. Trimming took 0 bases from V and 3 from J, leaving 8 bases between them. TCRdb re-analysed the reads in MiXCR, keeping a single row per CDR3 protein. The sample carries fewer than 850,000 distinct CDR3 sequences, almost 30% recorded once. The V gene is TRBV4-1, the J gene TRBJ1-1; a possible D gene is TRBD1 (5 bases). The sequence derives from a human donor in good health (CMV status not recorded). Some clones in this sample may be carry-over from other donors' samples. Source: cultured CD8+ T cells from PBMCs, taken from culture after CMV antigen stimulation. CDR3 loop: CASSQDGTDTEAFF. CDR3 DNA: TGCGCCAGCAGCCAAGATGGGACGGACACTGAAGCTTTCTTT.